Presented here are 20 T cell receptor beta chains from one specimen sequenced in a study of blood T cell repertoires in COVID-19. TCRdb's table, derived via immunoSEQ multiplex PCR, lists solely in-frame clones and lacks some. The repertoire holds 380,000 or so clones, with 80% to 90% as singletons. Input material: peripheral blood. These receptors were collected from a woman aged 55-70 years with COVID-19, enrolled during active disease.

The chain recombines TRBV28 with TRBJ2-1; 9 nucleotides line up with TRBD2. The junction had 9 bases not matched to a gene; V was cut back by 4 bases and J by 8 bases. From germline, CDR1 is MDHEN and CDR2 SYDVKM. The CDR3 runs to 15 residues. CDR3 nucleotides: TGTGCCAGCAGTTCTTCTGCGGGGGGGCCACATGAGCAGTTCTTC. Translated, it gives CASSSSAGGPHEQFF.

CDR3 residues: CASGLVRVAGGNNEQFF. The CDR3 DNA reads as TGTGCTAGTGGTTTGGTACGTGTAGCGGGGGGGAACAATGAGCAGTTCTTC. V usage is TRBV12-5 and J usage is TRBJ2-1; TRBD2 matches at 11 bases. The V and J ends lost 0 bases and 5 bases, in that order; junction bases with no gene match: 6. Per germline, CDR1 LGHNT and CDR2 FRNRAP. This CDR3 contains 17 residues.

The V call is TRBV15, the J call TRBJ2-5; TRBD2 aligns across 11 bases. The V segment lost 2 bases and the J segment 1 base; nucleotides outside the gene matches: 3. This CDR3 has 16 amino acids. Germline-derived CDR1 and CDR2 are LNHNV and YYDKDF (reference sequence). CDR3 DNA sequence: TGTGCCACCAGCAGACCTAGCGGGGGGCCCCAAGAGACCCAGTACTTC. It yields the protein CATSRPSGGPQETQYF.

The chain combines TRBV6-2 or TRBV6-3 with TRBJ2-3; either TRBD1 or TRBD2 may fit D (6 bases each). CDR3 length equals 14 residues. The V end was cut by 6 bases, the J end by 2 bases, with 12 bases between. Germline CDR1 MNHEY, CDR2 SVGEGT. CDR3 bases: TGTGCCAGCAGCCCGGGGGCCTACACAGATACGCAGTATTTT. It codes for CASSPGAYTDTQYF.

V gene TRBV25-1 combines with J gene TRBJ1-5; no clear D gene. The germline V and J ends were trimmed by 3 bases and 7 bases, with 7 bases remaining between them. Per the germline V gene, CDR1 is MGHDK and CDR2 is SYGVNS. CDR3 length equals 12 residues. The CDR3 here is CASSEGQQPQHF. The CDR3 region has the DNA TGTGCCAGCAGTGAGGGCCAACAGCCCCAGCATTTT.

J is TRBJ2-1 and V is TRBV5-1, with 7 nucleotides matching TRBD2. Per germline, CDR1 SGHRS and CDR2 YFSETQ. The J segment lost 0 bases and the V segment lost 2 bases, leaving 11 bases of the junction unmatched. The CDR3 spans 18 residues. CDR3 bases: TGCGCCAGCAGCTTTAGAGGGAGGGAACCAAGCTCCTACAATGAGCAGTTCTTC. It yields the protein CASSFRGREPSSYNEQFF. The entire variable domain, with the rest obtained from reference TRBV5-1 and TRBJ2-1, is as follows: KAGVTQTPRYLIKTRGQQVTLSCSPISGHRSVSWYQQTPGQGLQFLFEYFSETQRNKGNFPGRFSGRQFSNSRSEMNVSTLELGDSALYLCASSFRGREPSSYNEQFFGPGTRLTVL.

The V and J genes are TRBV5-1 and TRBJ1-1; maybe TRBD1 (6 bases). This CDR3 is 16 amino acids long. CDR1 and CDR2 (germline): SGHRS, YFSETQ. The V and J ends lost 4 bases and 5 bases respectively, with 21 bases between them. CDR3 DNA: TGCGCCAGCAGCAAACAGGGTAGGGGTGGCGTGACTGAAGCTTTCTTT. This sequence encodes CASSKQGRGGVTEAFF.

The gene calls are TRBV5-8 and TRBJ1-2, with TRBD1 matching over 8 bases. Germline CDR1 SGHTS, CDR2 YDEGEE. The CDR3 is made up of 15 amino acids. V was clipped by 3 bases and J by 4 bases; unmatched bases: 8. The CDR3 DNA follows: TGTGCCAGCAGCTCATCACAGGGGGTGGGCTATGGCTACACCTTC. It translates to CASSSSQGVGYGYTF.

DNA of the CDR3: TGTGCCAGCAGCCTTCAGAGCGGGGGCCACGAGCAGTACTTC. Translation gives CASSLQSGGHEQYF. The chain carries TRBV7-8 and TRBJ2-7, with TRBD2 matching 8 bases. The V gene's germline CDR1 is SGHVS and CDR2 FQNEAQ. CDR3 length equals 14 residues. The V gene end was trimmed by 5 bases and the J gene end by 5 bases; junction bases not matched to a gene: 8. Using reference TRBV7-8 and TRBJ2-7 for the parts outside the CDR3, the full variable domain is GAGVSQSPRYKVAKRGQDVALRCDPISGHVSLFWYQQALGQGPEFLTYFQNEAQLDKSGLPSDRFFAERPEGSVSTLKIQRTQQEDSAVYLCASSLQSGGHEQYFGPGTRLTVT.

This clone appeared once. The CDR3 bases are TGTGCCAGTAGTATAGTGGCCGTAAGCTCCTACAATGAGCAGTTCTTC. Translation: CASSIVAVSSYNEQFF. V is TRBV19 and J is TRBJ2-1; D call uncertain. CDR3 size: 16 residues. V was pared by 1 base and J by 0 bases, with 10 bases between. CDR1 and CDR2 from the germline V gene are LNHDA and SQIVND (reference sequence).

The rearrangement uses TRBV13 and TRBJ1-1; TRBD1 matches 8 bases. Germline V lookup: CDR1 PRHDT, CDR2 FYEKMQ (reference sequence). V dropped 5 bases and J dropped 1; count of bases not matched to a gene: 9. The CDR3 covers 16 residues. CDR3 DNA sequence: TGTGCCAGCAGCCTCCGGGACAGGTCCCCGAACACTGAAGCTTTCTTT. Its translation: CASSLRDRSPNTEAFF.

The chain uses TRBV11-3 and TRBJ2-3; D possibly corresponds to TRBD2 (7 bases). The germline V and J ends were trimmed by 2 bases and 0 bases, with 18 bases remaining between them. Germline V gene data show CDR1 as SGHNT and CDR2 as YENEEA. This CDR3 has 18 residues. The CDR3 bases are TGTGCCAGCAGCTTATCGGGGGGCGCGGGTGGTAGCACAGATACGCAGTATTTT. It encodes CASSLSGGAGGSTDTQYF.

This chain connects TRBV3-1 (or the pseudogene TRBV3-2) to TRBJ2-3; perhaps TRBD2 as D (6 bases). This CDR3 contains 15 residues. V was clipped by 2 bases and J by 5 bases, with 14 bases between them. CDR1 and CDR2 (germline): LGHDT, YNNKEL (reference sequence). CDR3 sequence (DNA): TGTGCCAGCAGCCAACAGACACTAGCCCTAGATACGCAGTATTTT. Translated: CASSQQTLALDTQYF.

CDR3 sequence (DNA): TGTGCCACCAGTGATACTGAACCGTCTCCTTACGAGCAGTACTTC. Protein: CATSDTEPSPYEQYF. V is TRBV24-1 and J is TRBJ2-7, with D unresolved. Trimming pared 3 bases from V and 4 bases from J, leaving 15 bases between. From germline, CDR1 is KGHDR and CDR2 SFDVKD. The CDR3 has 15 residues.

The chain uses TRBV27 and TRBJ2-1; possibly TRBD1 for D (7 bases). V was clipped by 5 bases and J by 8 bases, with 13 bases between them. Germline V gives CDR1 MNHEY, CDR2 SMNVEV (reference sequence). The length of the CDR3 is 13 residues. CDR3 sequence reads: CASSAGQTYEQFF. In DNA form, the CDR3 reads TGTGCCAGCAGTGCGGGACAGACCTATGAGCAGTTCTTC.

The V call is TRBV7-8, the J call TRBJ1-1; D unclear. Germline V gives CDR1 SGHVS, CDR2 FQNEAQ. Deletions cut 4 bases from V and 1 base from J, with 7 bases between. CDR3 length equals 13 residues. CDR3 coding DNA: TGTGCCAGCAGCTCCTGGAGGAACACTGAAGCTTTCTTT. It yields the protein CASSSWRNTEAFF. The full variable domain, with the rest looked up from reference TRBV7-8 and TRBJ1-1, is GAGVSQSPRYKVAKRGQDVALRCDPISGHVSLFWYQQALGQGPEFLTYFQNEAQLDKSGLPSDRFFAERPEGSVSTLKIQRTQQEDSAVYLCASSSWRNTEAFFGQGTRLTVV.

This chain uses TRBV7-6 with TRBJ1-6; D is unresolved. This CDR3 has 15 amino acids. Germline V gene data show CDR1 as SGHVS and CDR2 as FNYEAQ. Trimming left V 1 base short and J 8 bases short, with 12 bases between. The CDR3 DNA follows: TGTGCCAGCAGCTTAGTCCGTATTCCCGATTCACCCCTCCACTTT. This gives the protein CASSLVRIPDSPLHF.

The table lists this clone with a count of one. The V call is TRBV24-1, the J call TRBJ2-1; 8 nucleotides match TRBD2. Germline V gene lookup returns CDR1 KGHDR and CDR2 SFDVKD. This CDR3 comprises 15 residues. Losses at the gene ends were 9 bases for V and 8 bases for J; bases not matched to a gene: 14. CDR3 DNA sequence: TGTGCCACCTCTATAGCGGGGTTAAATGGGGATGAGCAGTTCTTC. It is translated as CATSIAGLNGDEQFF.

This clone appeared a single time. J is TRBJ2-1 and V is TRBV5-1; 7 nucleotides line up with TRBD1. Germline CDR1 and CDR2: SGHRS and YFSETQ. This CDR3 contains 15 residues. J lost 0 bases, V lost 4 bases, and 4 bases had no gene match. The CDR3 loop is CASSLTGSSYNEQFF. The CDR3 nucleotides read TGCGCCAGCAGCCTGACAGGGAGCTCCTACAATGAGCAGTTCTTC.

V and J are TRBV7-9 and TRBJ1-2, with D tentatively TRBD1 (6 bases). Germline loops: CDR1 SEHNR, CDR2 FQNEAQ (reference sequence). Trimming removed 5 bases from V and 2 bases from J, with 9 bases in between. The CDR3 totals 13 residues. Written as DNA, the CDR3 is TGTGCCAGCAGCGTCGGACAGAACTATGGCTACACCTTC. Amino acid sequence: CASSVGQNYGYTF.